The 18 T cell receptor beta chains below all came from one sample that was sequenced in a study of metastatic and nonmetastatic thyroid tumors. Each patient went into thyroid surgery without having received any treatment. TCRdb re-analyzed the PCR reads through MiXCR. The repertoire holds over 8,000 clones, approximately 32% seen once, with approximately 16% in the top ten. Sequencing was performed on adjacent normal tissue. The receptors originated from a female donor with papillary thyroid cancer or a benign thyroid nodule (not recorded which). Some clones in this sample may be carry-over from other donors' samples.

In this sample, this clone is medium-sized. The chain employs TRBV7-9 and TRBJ2-1; 9 bases are a match to TRBD1. Germline CDR1 and CDR2: SEHNR and FQNEAQ (reference sequence). The CDR3 is 12 amino acids. V shed 1 base, J shed 15 bases, and the junction held 4 bases outside the gene matches. DNA of the CDR3: TGTGCCAGCAGCTTAGATACAGGGGGCCCGTTCTTC. This gives the protein CASSLDTGGPFF.

This clone came up many times. A much larger clone is a single base away; this may be a read error. The sample has other DNA sequences that encode this CDR3 too. The V and J genes are TRBV5-6 and TRBJ1-5; D is possibly TRBD1 (5 bases). The CDR3 has 14 residues. V lost 4 bases to trimming and J lost 5 bases, with 13 bases between them. CDR1 SGHDT and CDR2 YYEEEE come from the germline V gene. DNA for the CDR3: TGTGCCAGCAGCCTTAACAGGAGGGATCAGCCCCAGCATTTT. Translation: CASSLNRRDQPQHF.

This chain links TRBV11-1 with TRBJ1-6; D perhaps matches TRBD1 (5 bases). This CDR3 is built from 14 residues. With 1 base removed from V and 9 bases from J, the gap between germline ends came to 10 bases. CDR1 is SGHAT, CDR2 FQDESV, per germline (reference sequence). CDR3 bases: TGTGCCAGCAGCTTAGTCCCACAGGTTTCACCCCTCCACTTT. As protein: CASSLVPQVSPLHF.

This rearrangement joins TRBV5-1 to TRBJ2-5; 12 bases line up with TRBD2. The V gene's germline CDR1 is SGHRS and CDR2 YFSETQ. The trim removed 3 bases at V and 2 bases at J, leaving 11 bases unmatched. The CDR3 is 18 amino acids. The CDR3 coding sequence is TGCGCCAGCAGCTGGGGACTAGCGGGCTACGGGGGGCAAGAGACCCAGTACTTC. Protein product: CASSWGLAGYGGQETQYF.

The chain is built from TRBV9 and TRBJ1-1; D not resolved. V lost 3 bases to trimming and J lost 3 bases, with 15 bases between them. The germline gives CDR1 SGDLS, CDR2 YYNGEE. CDR3 length equals 15 residues. The CDR3 DNA reads as TGTGCCAGCAGCGCGTCCGGGGAGGCCTACACTGAAGCTTTCTTT. Translating it yields CASSASGEAYTEAFF.

Relative to its sample, this clone is large (0.1 to 1%). The J gene is TRBJ2-3, the V gene TRBV20-1, with no clear D. From germline, CDR1 is DFQATT and CDR2 SNEGSKA (reference sequence). This CDR3 region has 12 residues. Trimming removed 5 bases from V and 4 bases from J, with 10 bases in between. CDR3: CSAPLWADTQYF. CDR3 DNA: TGCAGTGCTCCCCTATGGGCAGATACGCAGTATTTT.

This clone was seen more than once but under ten times. The chain recombines TRBV7-9 with TRBJ2-3, with D perhaps TRBD1 (6 bases). This CDR3 is built from 13 residues. The germline V and J ends were trimmed by 8 bases and 5 bases, with 14 bases remaining between them. The germline CDR1 and CDR2 sequences are SEHNR and FQNEAQ (reference sequence). The CDR3 region is CASGGGSGDTQYF. The CDR3 nucleotides read TGTGCCAGCGGGGGCGGAAGTGGAGATACGCAGTATTTT.

This clone was recorded a few times. The chain has TRBV6-5 and TRBJ2-1; 9 bases map to TRBD1. Germline CDR1 MNHEY, CDR2 SVGAGI. The CDR3 covers 15 residues. The junction had 12 bases not matched to a gene; V was cut back by 10 bases and J by 5 bases. CDR3 in DNA: TGTGCCATCATTTCCCTGGGACAGGGCAACAATGAGCAGTTCTTC. This gives the protein CAIISLGQGNNEQFF.

This clone appeared a few times. The rearrangement uses TRBV25-1 and TRBJ1-2; D remains ambiguous. CDR1 is MGHDK and CDR2 is SYGVNS in the germline V gene. Deletions cut 8 bases from V and 6 bases from J, with 10 bases between. This CDR3 contains 11 residues. The CDR3 here is CASGLRDGYTF. The CDR3 DNA reads TGTGCCAGCGGACTGAGGGATGGCTACACCTTC.

A few counts support this clone. V gene TRBV5-4 combines with J gene TRBJ2-2; D unresolved. This CDR3 spans 12 amino acids. V was shortened by 5 bases and J by 2 bases, with 4 bases between the two germline ends. Germline V gives CDR1 SGHNT, CDR2 YYREEE (reference sequence). The CDR3 sequence: CASRVNTGELFF. For the CDR3, the DNA is TGTGCCAGCAGGGTTAACACCGGGGAGCTGTTTTTT. Filled out from reference TRBV5-4 and TRBJ2-2, the complete variable domain reads ETGVTQSPTHLIKTRGQQVTLRCSSQSGHNTVSWYQQALGQGPQFIFQYYREEENGRGNFPPRFSGLQFPNYSSELNVNALELDDSALYLCASRVNTGELFFGEGSRLTVL.

By share, this clone counts as large (0.1 to 1%). This chain uses TRBV6-4 with TRBJ2-1, with D perhaps TRBD2 (6 bases). The CDR3 runs 13 residues. V was shortened by 4 bases and J by 9 bases, with 13 bases between the two germline ends. Germline assignment: CDR1 MRHNA and CDR2 SNTAGT. CDR3 protein: CASSAEGVGEQFF. The CDR3 coding sequence is TGTGCCAGCAGTGCGGAGGGAGTGGGTGAGCAGTTCTTC.

This clone is termed medium-sized. This chain uses TRBV30 with TRBJ1-2, with D possibly matching TRBD1 (5 bases). CDR3 length: 13 residues. V gave up 0 bases and J gave up 4 bases, with 9 bases separating them. CDR1 and CDR2 from the germline V gene are GTSNPN and SVGIG (reference sequence). DNA of the CDR3: TGTGCCTGGAGTGTGGGGCAGGGCTATGGCTACACCTTC. Translation gives CAWSVGQGYGYTF.

As to this clone: Possible read error: a much larger clone is one base away. Other DNA sequences in the sample encode the same CDR3. This chain connects TRBV5-1 to TRBJ2-7; TRBD2 might be the D (6 bases). Germline CDR1 SGHRS, CDR2 YFSETQ. The CDR3 runs 15 residues. With 4 bases removed from V and 3 bases from J, the gap between germline ends came to 17 bases. The CDR3 coding sequence is TGCGCCAGCAGCGCAGCGGGTGGCCTCTTCTACGAGCAGTACTTC. Amino acids: CASSAAGGLFYEQYF.

Regarding this clone: The same CDR3 is also encoded by other DNA sequences in this sample. V is TRBV28 and J is TRBJ1-4, with 9 bases matching TRBD1. V lost 3 bases, J lost 3 bases, and 2 bases stayed unmatched. The CDR3 totals 15 residues. Per the germline V gene, CDR1 is MDHEN and CDR2 is SYDVKM. The CDR3: CASSLGQGANEKLFF. The CDR3 DNA reads TGTGCCAGCAGTTTGGGACAGGGTGCTAATGAAAAACTGTTTTTT. Combining the CDR3 with reference TRBV28 and TRBJ1-4 gives the whole variable domain DVKVTQSSRYLVKRTGEKVFLECVQDMDHENMFWYRQDPGLGLRLIYFSYDVKMKEKGDIPEGYSVSREKKERFSLILESASTNQTSMYLCASSLGQGANEKLFFGSGTQLSVL.

This clone has just a few counts. An end of the junction does not agree with germline; a read error may underlie this. The chain links TRBV27 to TRBJ2-1; 8 bases line up with TRBD1. Per the germline V gene, CDR1 is MNHEY and CDR2 is SMNVEV (reference sequence). The CDR3 runs 13 residues. The CDR3 here is CASMDRENNEHFF. The CDR3 bases are TGTGCCAGCATGGACAGGGAGAACAATGAGCATTTCTTC.

Sample share makes this clone large. The chain employs TRBV6-1 and TRBJ2-2; D unclear. Deletions cut 6 bases from V and 5 bases from J, with 7 bases between. The CDR3 contains 12 residues. Germline lookup yields CDR1 MNHNS and CDR2 SASEGT. The DNA of the CDR3 is TGTGCCAGCAGCATCATAACCGGGGAGCTGTTTTTT. Translated: CASSIITGELFF.

This clone was found a few times. The genes are TRBV6-1 and TRBJ1-6; a possible D gene is TRBD1 (6 bases). The CDR3 runs 14 residues. From germline, CDR1 is MNHNS and CDR2 SASEGT. Trimming stripped 2 bases from V and 12 bases from J, with 14 bases between. The DNA for the CDR3 is TGTGCCAGCAGTGAAAGGGGGACCTCTCAACCCCTCCACTTT. As protein: CASSERGTSQPLHF.

This clone was recorded a few times. This chain connects TRBV20-1 to TRBJ1-5, with D hard to call. The CDR3 is made up of 12 amino acids. The germline gives CDR1 DFQATT, CDR2 SNEGSKA (reference sequence). Between the trimmed V and J ends, which lost 3 bases and 1 base, there was a span of 4 bases. This CDR3 reads CSASESNQPQHF. The CDR3 bases are TGCAGTGCTAGTGAGAGCAATCAGCCCCAGCATTTT.